The 28 T cell receptor beta chains below all came from one sample that was sequenced in a study of T cells in Graves' hyperthyroidism and ophthalmopathy. What was amplified from RNA transcripts were TCR beta CDR3 regions. In the first-round RT-PCR of the TCR CDR3, the HTBI primer set was used. From the multiplex PCR reads, TCRdb called clonotypes with MiXCR, one entry per CDR3 protein. The sample lists 500,000 or so distinct CDR3 sequences, 17% occurring once. The specimen was blood. These receptor sequences come from a woman younger than 35 with Graves' ophthalmopathy.

The table lists this clonotype with many counts. The chain combines TRBV7-9 with TRBJ2-5; 7 bases fit TRBD1. The V and J ends lost 4 bases and 4 bases, in that order; junction bases with no gene match: 9. CDR3 size: 15 residues. Germline CDR1 reads SEHNR; CDR2 reads FQNEAQ (reference sequence). In nucleotides, the CDR3 is TGTGCCAGCAGCTCGGCGACAGGGAAGGTAGAGACCCAGTACTTC. It yields the protein CASSSATGKVETQYF.

This clonotype has a count of ten or more. This chain connects TRBV28 to TRBJ2-5; TRBD1 matches 7 bases. Germline values: CDR1 MDHEN, CDR2 SYDVKM. V was clipped by 2 bases and J by 1 base; unmatched bases: 4. The CDR3 runs 15 residues. CDR3: CASSLGGQLQETQYF. In nucleotides, the CDR3 is TGTGCCAGCAGTTTAGGGGGACAGCTCCAAGAGACCCAGTACTTC.

In this sample, this clonotype turned up a few times. V usage is TRBV7-2 and J usage is TRBJ2-6, with 13 nucleotides matching TRBD2. CDR1 and CDR2 from the germline V gene are SGHTA and FQGNSA. The CDR3 consists of 18 residues. Trimming removed 8 bases from V and 4 bases from J; junction bases left unmatched: 11. CDR3 sequence: CASGNGLAGATGANVLTF. CDR3 sequence (DNA): TGTGCCAGCGGTAACGGACTAGCGGGAGCAACGGGGGCCAACGTCCTGACTTTC.

This sequence joins TRBV27 and TRBJ2-3; 11 nucleotides agree with TRBD2. With V trimmed by 2 bases and J by 3 bases, 4 bases remained unmatched. The CDR3 covers 16 residues. Germline V gene sequence: CDR1 MNHEY, CDR2 SMNVEV (reference sequence). Here the CDR3 DNA reads TGTGCCAGCAGTTTAGAGGTAGCGGGGGGGACAGATACGCAGTATTTT. It encodes CASSLEVAGGTDTQYF.

This clonotype was seen a few times. V and J are TRBV19 and TRBJ2-1, with 10 nucleotides matching TRBD2. Germline CDR1 and CDR2: LNHDA and SQIVND (reference sequence). This CDR3 region has 15 residues. The ends lost 2 bases at V and 9 bases at J; junction bases unmatched: 7. CDR3 in amino acids: CASSITAGGPLEQFF. The CDR3, as DNA: TGTGCCAGTAGTATAACAGCGGGAGGGCCCCTTGAGCAGTTCTTC. The entire variable domain, with the rest obtained from reference TRBV19 and TRBJ2-1, is as follows: DGGITQSPKYLFRKEGQNVTLSCEQNLNHDAMYWYRQDPGQGLRLIYYSQIVNDFQKGDIAEGYSVSREKKESFPLTVTSAQKNPTAFYLCASSITAGGPLEQFFGPGTRLTVL.

As DNA, the CDR3 is TGTGCCAGCAGTTTACCCGGACAGGGGGCGCGGAATGAGCAGTTCTTC. Protein product: CASSLPGQGARNEQFF. The chain carries TRBV28 and TRBJ2-1; 11 bases agree with TRBD1. The V and J ends lost 2 bases and 7 bases, in that order; junction bases with no gene match: 7. The germline V gene encodes CDR1 MDHEN and CDR2 SYDVKM. The CDR3 has 16 residues.

This clonotype was counted ten times or more. The chain has TRBV6-5 and TRBJ2-1, with a possible D match to TRBD1 (6 bases). Germline CDR1 is MNHEY and CDR2 is SVGAGI. Trimming cost V 2 bases and J 7 bases, with 12 bases left between them. The length of the CDR3 is 14 residues. This chain's CDR3 is CASSYRQESNEQFF. The CDR3 DNA is TGTGCCAGCAGTTACCGACAGGAAAGTAATGAGCAGTTCTTC.

This clonotype was seen repeatedly, ten times or more. V gene TRBV5-8 combines with J gene TRBJ1-1; unclear D gene. V was pared by 7 bases and J by 0 bases, with 16 bases between. CDR1 and CDR2 (germline): SGHTS, YDEGEE. CDR3 length: 15 amino acids. Here the CDR3 reads CASSEPVGMNTEAFF. The CDR3 bases are TGTGCCAGCTCCGAACCGGTTGGTATGAACACTGAAGCTTTCTTT.

As for this clonotype: At one end, the junction sequence differs from germline, possibly due to a read error. The rearrangement uses TRBV7-3 and TRBJ1-1; TRBD1 might be the D (6 bases). This CDR3 spans 18 amino acids. Looked up from germline, CDR1 is SGHTA and CDR2 is FQGTGA. This chain's CDR3 is CASSLIRDTRPLNTEALF. CDR3 in DNA: TGTGCCAGCAGTCTCATCCGGGACACCCGACCTTTGAACACTGAAGCTCTCTTT. Full variable domain (outside the CDR3, taken from reference TRBV7-3 and TRBJ1-1): GAGVSQTPSNKVTEKGKYVELRCDPISGHTALYWYRQSLGQGPEFLIYFQGTGAADDSGLPNDRFFAVRPEGSVSTLKIQRTERGDSAVYLCASSLIRDTRPLNTEALFGQGTRLTVV.

This clonotype was recorded at least ten times. This sequence joins TRBV30 and TRBJ2-7; unclear D gene. Trimming removed 3 bases at V and 2 bases at J, with 17 bases between. This CDR3 has 15 residues. The germline V gene encodes CDR1 GTSNPN and CDR2 SVGIG (reference sequence). Written as DNA, the CDR3 is TGTGCCTGGAGCTTCACCGCCGGCAGAGCCTACGAGCAGTACTTC. Protein sequence: CAWSFTAGRAYEQYF.

The chain links TRBV6-6 to TRBJ2-1; 9 bases agree with TRBD2. The V gene's germline CDR1 is MNHNY and CDR2 SVGAGI (reference sequence). V was pared by 2 bases and J by 6 bases, with 8 bases of the junction left unmatched. The CDR3 is made up of 16 amino acids. The CDR3 spells CASSYTPGSGGNEQFF. Written as DNA, the CDR3 is TGTGCCAGCAGTTACACCCCGGGTAGCGGGGGCAATGAGCAGTTCTTC.

Only one count was recorded for this clonotype. A much larger clone differs by one base, so this may be a read error. The rearrangement uses TRBV12-3 or TRBV12-4 and TRBJ2-5, with D possibly called TRBD1 or TRBD2 (5 bases each). The CDR3 consists of 13 residues. The DNA of the CDR3 is TGTGCCAGCAGAGAGGCAGGGTGGGAGATCCAGTACTTC. It specifies CASREAGWEIQYF.

Here the CDR3 reads CASSLLWYGAGETQYF. CDR3 nucleotide sequence: TGTGCCAGCAGCCTACTCTGGTACGGGGCCGGAGAGACCCAGTACTTC. The chain is built from TRBV5-8 and TRBJ2-5; D possibly matches TRBD1 or TRBD2 (5 bases each). V shed 4 bases and J shed 4 bases, with 20 bases lying between them. CDR1 is SGHTS, CDR2 YDEGEE, per germline. The CDR3 is 16 residues long.

This sequence joins TRBV6-2 or TRBV6-3 and TRBJ2-2, with D perhaps matching TRBD1 or TRBD2 (5 bases each). The CDR3 is made up of 17 amino acids. The germline V gene has CDR1 MNHEY and CDR2 SVGEGT. V dropped 4 bases and J dropped 7 bases, with 22 bases sitting between them. The CDR3 spells CASSFAGGVRAGGELFF. The DNA for the CDR3 is TGTGCCAGCAGTTTTGCCGGAGGTGTCAGGGCGGGCGGGGAGCTGTTTTTT.

V usage is TRBV9 and J usage is TRBJ1-2; the D is unclear. Germline V gene data show CDR1 as SGDLS and CDR2 as YYNGEE. The CDR3 sequence is 12 residues long. V was cut by 3 bases and J by 2 bases, with 5 bases left in between. The CDR3 sequence is CASSADNYGYTF. The CDR3 DNA is TGTGCCAGCAGCGCCGACAACTATGGCTACACCTTC.

This clonotype has a count of ten or more. The CDR3 loop reads CASSAFGHTEAFF. The CDR3 DNA reads as TGTGCCAGCAGCGCGTTCGGACACACTGAAGCTTTCTTT. This sequence joins TRBV7-6 and TRBJ1-1; D uncertain. Trimming took off 5 bases at V and 3 bases at J, with 10 bases between the two ends. Germline lookup yields CDR1 SGHVS and CDR2 FNYEAQ. The CDR3 totals 13 residues.

This sequence joins TRBV6-1 and TRBJ1-1; 8 positions agree with TRBD1. The junction had 3 bases not matched to a gene; V was cut back by 6 bases and J by 6 bases. Germline-derived CDR1 and CDR2 are MNHNS and SASEGT. The CDR3 is 12 amino acids. CDR3 residues: CASRQQGAEAFF. CDR3 DNA sequence: TGTGCCAGCAGACAACAGGGGGCTGAAGCTTTCTTT.

This clonotype came up a few times. The J gene is TRBJ2-7, the V gene TRBV30; perhaps TRBD2 as D (5 bases). The ends were cut back, 0 bases at V and 5 bases at J, with 17 bases in the middle. CDR3 length: 15 residues. Germline V gives CDR1 GTSNPN, CDR2 SVGIG (reference sequence). CDR3 coding DNA: TGTGCCTGGAGTGTATTGGGCGGTTTCGGGGACGAGCAGTACTTC. Translated, it gives CAWSVLGGFGDEQYF.

This clonotype was seen ten or more times. The chain employs TRBV11-2 and TRBJ2-5, with unresolved D. The V gene lost 5 bases and the J gene lost 2 bases, with 21 bases spanning the gap. Germline V gene sequence: CDR1 SGHAT, CDR2 FQNNGV. This CDR3 region has 17 residues. CDR3 DNA: TGTGCCAGCAGCCCAACACTCAGACGTAGGATTCAAGAGACCCAGTACTTC. Translation gives CASSPTLRRRIQETQYF.

This clonotype was recorded many times. The rearrangement uses TRBV3-1 and TRBJ1-2; D ambiguous. In germline, CDR1 is LGHDT, CDR2 YNNKEL (reference sequence). V was cut by 4 bases and J by 4 bases, with 7 bases left in between. CDR3 size: 12 residues. CDR3: CASSPGGYGYTF. The CDR3 DNA follows: TGTGCCAGCAGCCCCGGCGGCTATGGCTACACCTTC.

This clonotype was counted at least ten times. This chain connects TRBV30 to TRBJ2-1; 10 nucleotides match TRBD2. Germline trimming cut 5 bases from V and 6 bases from J; bases unmatched to any gene: 7. The CDR3 has 14 residues. Germline V gene data show CDR1 as GTSNPN and CDR2 as SVGIG (reference sequence). The CDR3 coding sequence is TGTGCCTGGGACAGCGGGGGGGACACCAATGAGCAGTTCTTC. This codes for CAWDSGGDTNEQFF.

The CDR3 DNA reads TGTGCCAGCAGTTCTAGGACCGACAGCGAGCAGTACTTC. This codes for CASSSRTDSEQYF. The chain joins TRBV6-1 to TRBJ2-7, with D maybe TRBD1 (5 bases). There are 13 residues in the CDR3. CDR1 is MNHNS, CDR2 SASEGT, per germline. The V end lost 5 bases, the J end lost 6 bases, and 14 bases lay between the germline ends.

This chain links TRBV6-1 with TRBJ2-2; D is perhaps TRBD2 (5 bases). Germline CDR1 reads MNHNS; CDR2 reads SASEGT. This CDR3 contains 14 residues. The V and J ends lost 7 bases and 3 bases respectively, with 12 bases between them. CDR3: CASTVGRDTGELFF. Here the CDR3 DNA reads TGTGCCAGCACTGTGGGGAGAGACACCGGGGAGCTGTTTTTT.

The table lists this clonotype with many counts. The chain joins TRBV30 to TRBJ2-5; D may be TRBD2 (6 bases). Germline CDR1 is GTSNPN and CDR2 is SVGIG (reference sequence). This CDR3 has 14 residues. V lost 5 bases to trimming and J lost 2 bases, with 15 bases between them. The CDR3 region is CAWGGLEQQETQYF. For the CDR3, the DNA is TGTGCCTGGGGGGGGTTAGAGCAGCAAGAGACCCAGTACTTC.

CDR3 DNA sequence: TGTGCCAGTAGCCATGGACAGGGTCGAGCCACCGGGGAGCTGTTTTTT. Translating gives CASSHGQGRATGELFF. The J gene is TRBJ2-2, the V gene TRBV19; 8 bases fit TRBD1. Per the germline V gene, CDR1 is LNHDA and CDR2 is SQIVND (reference sequence). CDR3 size: 16 residues. Trimming at V came to 6 bases and at J to 4 bases, leaving 10 bases not matched to a gene.

V usage is TRBV6-4 and J usage is TRBJ1-1; no clear D. The CDR3 runs 12 residues. Trimming removed 6 bases at V and 1 base at J, with 6 bases between. Germline loops: CDR1 MRHNA, CDR2 SNTAGT. The CDR3 protein is CASRRQNTEAFF. The DNA for the CDR3 is TGTGCCAGCAGGCGACAGAACACTGAAGCTTTCTTT.

This clonotype was seen repeatedly, ten times or more. V gene TRBV30 combines with J gene TRBJ2-1; 14 bases fit TRBD2. Germline V CDR1 and CDR2: GTSNPN, SVGIG (reference sequence). The CDR3 is 14 amino acids. J was trimmed by 8 bases and V by 5 bases; bases with no gene match: 5. CDR3: CAWAGTSGRYEQFF. CDR3 nucleotides: TGTGCCTGGGCTGGGACTAGCGGGAGATATGAGCAGTTCTTC.

This clonotype was detected many times. J is TRBJ2-1 and V is TRBV27, with D perhaps matching TRBD1 or TRBD2 (5 bases each). The germline V and J ends were trimmed by 2 bases and 10 bases, with 18 bases remaining between them. CDR1 and CDR2 (germline): MNHEY, SMNVEV (reference sequence). The CDR3 has 15 residues. The CDR3 loop is CASSLGAGASREQFF. DNA of the CDR3: TGTGCCAGCAGTTTAGGGGCCGGGGCCTCCCGAGAGCAGTTCTTC.